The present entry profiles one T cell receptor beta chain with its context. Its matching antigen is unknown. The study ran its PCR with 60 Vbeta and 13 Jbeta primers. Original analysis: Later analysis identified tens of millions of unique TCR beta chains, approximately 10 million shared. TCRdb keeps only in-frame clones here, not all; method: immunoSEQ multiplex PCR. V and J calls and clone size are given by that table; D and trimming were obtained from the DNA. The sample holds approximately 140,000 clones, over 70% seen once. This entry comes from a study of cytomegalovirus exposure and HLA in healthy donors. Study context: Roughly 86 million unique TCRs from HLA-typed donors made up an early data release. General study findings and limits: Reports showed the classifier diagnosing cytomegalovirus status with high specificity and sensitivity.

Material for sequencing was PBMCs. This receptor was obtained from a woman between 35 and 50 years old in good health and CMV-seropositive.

The CDR3 region is CAIFSGLGGEAFF. In DNA form, the CDR3 reads TGTGCCATCTTCTCAGGGCTGGGGGGTGAAGCTTTCTTT. V usage is TRBV10-3 and J usage is TRBJ1-1; a possible D gene is TRBD1 (5 bases). CDR3 length equals 13 residues. Germline values: CDR1 ENHRY, CDR2 SYGVKD. V lost 8 bases and J lost 7, with 17 bases in between.